This T cell receptor (beta chain) was sequenced during a study of molecular identifiers for immune sequencing clone quantification. Construction of naive CD8 libraries employed roughly 20,000 to 1,100,000 sorted cells together with 10%, 30% or 50% RNA. As CD8+CD4-CCR7+CD45RA+ cells, naive CD8 T cells were sorted. Making the bulk TCR libraries relied on previously described methods and listed TCR primers. TCRdb fed the PCR reads into MiXCR, producing one record per CDR3 protein. This table holds approximately 500,000 distinct CDR3 sequences, 20% to 25% found once. The CDR3 consists of 11 residues. Deletions cut 10 bases from V and 2 bases from J, with 9 bases between. Germline loops: CDR1 MNHEY, CDR2 SVGEGT. Worth noting for this clonotype: Antigen unknown.

General study results and limits: Effector cells kept over 99% of their molecules in clones above 20 RNA copies, while naive cells kept under 1% there.

V gene TRBV6-2 or TRBV6-3 combines with J gene TRBJ2-7; no clear D. The receptor's source is a human donor in good health. Some libraries in this study had Jurkat cell RNA spiked in. Material: naive CD8+ T cells from blood, with Jurkat cell RNA spiked in. Subset in this sample: FACS-sorted CD8+CD4-CCR7+CD45RA+ naive T cells. As DNA, the CDR3 is TGTGCCAACAGCGAAGCCTACGAGCAGTACTTC. Its protein product is CANSEAYEQYF.